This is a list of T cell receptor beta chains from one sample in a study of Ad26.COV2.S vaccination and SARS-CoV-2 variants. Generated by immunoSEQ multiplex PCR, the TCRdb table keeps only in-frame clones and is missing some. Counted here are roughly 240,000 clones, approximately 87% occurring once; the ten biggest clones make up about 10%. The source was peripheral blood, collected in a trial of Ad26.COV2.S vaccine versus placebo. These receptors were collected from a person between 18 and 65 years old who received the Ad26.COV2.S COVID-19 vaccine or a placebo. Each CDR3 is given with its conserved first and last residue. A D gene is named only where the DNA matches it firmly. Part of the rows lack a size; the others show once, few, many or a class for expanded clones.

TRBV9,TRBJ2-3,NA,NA,CASSVEVGADTQYF,TGTGCCAGCAGCGTAGAGGTAGGGGCAGATACGCAGTATTTT
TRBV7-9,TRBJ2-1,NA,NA,CASSFSWGQLGSYNEQFF,TGTGCCAGCAGTTTTAGCTGGGGACAACTGGGCTCCTACAATGAGCAGTTCTTC
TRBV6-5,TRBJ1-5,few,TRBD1,CASSLTQGGYQPQHF,TGTGCCAGCAGTTTAACACAGGGGGGGTATCAGCCCCAGCATTTT
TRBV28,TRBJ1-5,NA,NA,CASTGQGEVPSNQPQHF,TGTGCCAGCACAGGGCAGGGAGAGGTTCCTTCTAATCAGCCCCAGCATTTT
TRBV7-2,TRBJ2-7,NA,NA,CASSLGFYEQYF,TGTGCCAGCAGCTTGGGCTTTTACGAGCAGTACTTC
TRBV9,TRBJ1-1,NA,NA,CASSGQASANTEAFF,TGTGCCAGCAGCGGCCAGGCCAGCGCAAACACTGAAGCTTTCTTT
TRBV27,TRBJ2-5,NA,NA,CASSFRKRLRTDDRETQYF,TGTGCCAGCAGTTTCCGAAAGAGATTAAGGACCGACGACCGAGAGACCCAGTACTTC
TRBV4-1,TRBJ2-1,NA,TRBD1,CASSQDQDRDNEQFF,TGCGCCAGCAGCCAAGATCAGGACAGGGACAATGAGCAGTTCTTC
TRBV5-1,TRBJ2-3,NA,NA,CASSLGGGPDTQYF,TGCGCCAGCAGCTTGGGGGGAGGACCAGATACGCAGTATTTT
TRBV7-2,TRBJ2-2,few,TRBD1,CASSRGQINTGELFF,TGTGCCAGCAGCCGGGGACAGATCAACACCGGGGAGCTGTTTTTT
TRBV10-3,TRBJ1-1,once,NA,CAISDTTRGFEAFF,TGTGCCATCAGTGATACAACACGGGGATTTGAAGCTTTCTTT